These 27 T cell receptor beta chains were sequenced from one sample in a study of blood T cell repertoires in COVID-19. Clones were sequenced by immunoSEQ multiplex PCR, and TCRdb holds only the in-frame ones, with some missing. The repertoire consists of 75,000 to 85,000 clones, with about nine tenths occurring once and the leading ten covering around 40%. The sequenced sample consisted of peripheral blood. The receptors were gathered from a human donor in a cohort sampled during active COVID-19.

This sequence joins TRBV7-2 and TRBJ1-2; tentatively, D is TRBD1 (6 bases). The CDR3 consists of 15 residues. Trimming removed 0 bases at V and 8 bases at J, with 16 bases between. The germline V gene has CDR1 SGHTA and CDR2 FQGNSA. DNA of the CDR3: TGTGCCAGCAGCTTAGCCCGTCGGGGGGGCGGGGGCTACACCTTC. Translation: CASSLARRGGGGYTF.

The chain employs TRBV19 and TRBJ1-4; D not certain. Deletions cut 6 bases from V and 0 bases from J, with 8 bases between. Germline CDR1 and CDR2: LNHDA and SQIVND (reference sequence). The CDR3 sequence is 14 residues long. CDR3 sequence reads: CASRGRATNEKLFF. The CDR3 nucleotides read TGTGCCAGTAGAGGCCGGGCAACTAATGAAAAACTGTTTTTT.

The chain uses TRBV5-1 and TRBJ2-5; 12 positions match TRBD2. The CDR3 contains 19 residues. V shed 0 bases and J 0 bases; nucleotides not matched to a gene: 9. Per germline, CDR1 SGHRS and CDR2 YFSETQ. The CDR3 spells CASSLGPGLAGKYQETQYF. In DNA, the CDR3 is TGCGCCAGCAGCTTGGGGCCCGGACTAGCGGGAAAGTACCAAGAGACCCAGTACTTC.

This clone has a single count. The rearrangement joins TRBV30 to TRBJ2-5; tentative D call: TRBD1 (6 bases). CDR3 size: 14 residues. The germline gives CDR1 GTSNPN, CDR2 SVGIG (reference sequence). V lost 5 bases and J lost 4, with 17 bases in between. DNA for the CDR3: TGTGCCTGGTACAGGGATGGGGTGATAGAGACCCAGTACTTC. Translation: CAWYRDGVIETQYF. Variable domain in full (rest from reference TRBV30 and TRBJ2-5): SQTIHQWPATLVQPVGSPLSLECTVEGTSNPNLYWYRQAAGRGLQLLFYSVGIGQISSEVPQNLSASRPQDRQFILSSKKLLLSDSGFYLCAWYRDGVIETQYFGPGTRLLVL.

This clone occurred a few times. The chain links TRBV11-2 to TRBJ2-2; 7 bases fit TRBD2. The CDR3 is 14 residues long. The V gene's germline CDR1 is SGHAT and CDR2 FQNNGV. J was trimmed by 6 bases and V by 2 bases; bases with no gene match: 3. The CDR3: CASSLRLAPGELFF. DNA for the CDR3: TGTGCCAGCAGCTTAAGACTAGCCCCCGGGGAGCTGTTTTTT.

The chain employs TRBV28 and TRBJ2-7; 10 positions agree with TRBD1. This CDR3 comprises 18 residues. Germline V gene data show CDR1 as MDHEN and CDR2 as SYDVKM. The J segment lost 6 bases and the V segment lost 6 bases, leaving 20 bases of the junction unmatched. CDR3: CASSTFRTGGTTRGEQYF. The CDR3 coding sequence is TGTGCCAGCAGCACCTTTCGGACAGGGGGAACTACTAGGGGCGAGCAGTACTTC.

The V gene is TRBV2, the J gene TRBJ2-5, with 12 positions matching TRBD2. Germline lookup yields CDR1 SNHLY and CDR2 FYNNEI. The CDR3 is 14 residues long. V dropped 5 bases and J dropped 13; count of bases not matched to a gene: 11. CDR3 DNA sequence: TGTGCCAGCAGTTGGGGACTAGCGGGCGCCGTTTGGTACTTC. It yields the protein CASSWGLAGAVWYF. The complete variable domain, with remaining parts taken from reference TRBV2 and TRBJ2-5, reads EPEVTQTPSHQVTQMGQEVILRCVPISNHLYFYWYRQILGQKVEFLVSFYNNEISEKSEIFDDQFSVERPDGSNFTLKIRSTKLEDSAMYFCASSWGLAGAVWYFGPGTRLLVL.

V gene TRBV4-2 combines with J gene TRBJ1-4; D is ambiguous. The germline V gene has CDR1 LGHNA and CDR2 YNFKEQ. Trimming cost V 1 base and J 3 bases, with 12 bases left between them. The CDR3 runs 16 residues. The CDR3 region has the DNA TGTGCCAGCAGCCAAGGGTTGAGAGACTCTAATGAAAAACTGTTTTTT. Protein: CASSQGLRDSNEKLFF.

The chain recombines TRBV2 with TRBJ2-1; D is unresolved. In germline, CDR1 is SNHLY, CDR2 FYNNEI. The CDR3 totals 14 residues. With 4 bases removed from V and 1 base from J, the gap between germline ends came to 8 bases. This CDR3 reads CASSGSASYNEQFF. CDR3 coding DNA: TGTGCCAGCAGTGGGAGCGCTTCCTACAATGAGCAGTTCTTC.

The genes are TRBV4-2 and TRBJ1-2; 9 bases align to TRBD1. The CDR3 is made up of 15 amino acids. Germline CDR1 and CDR2: LGHNA and YNFKEQ. V trimming: 2 bases; J trimming: 2 bases; junction bases outside the gene matches: 3. Written as DNA, the CDR3 is TGTGCCAGCAGCCAATCGACAGGGGGAAACTATGGCTACACCTTC. Translation: CASSQSTGGNYGYTF.

The count of this clone is one. This chain joins TRBV24-1 and TRBJ2-3, with TRBD1 matching over 7 bases. The CDR3 runs 14 residues. From germline, CDR1 is KGHDR and CDR2 SFDVKD. With 10 bases clipped from V and 2 bases from J, the junction kept 8 bases outside the gene matches. CDR3 in amino acids: CATQGSFYTDTQYF. In DNA form, the CDR3 reads TGTGCCACACAGGGGTCCTTCTACACAGATACGCAGTATTTT.

This chain links TRBV7-2 with TRBJ2-7; 10 bases match TRBD2. This CDR3 spans 16 amino acids. With V trimmed by 3 bases and J by 3 bases, 8 bases remained unmatched. Germline V lookup: CDR1 SGHTA, CDR2 FQGNSA. The CDR3 DNA reads as TGTGCCAGCAGCTTTGATTCGACTAGCGGGTACTACGAGCAGTACTTC. Encoded protein: CASSFDSTSGYYEQYF.

The chain joins TRBV7-2 to TRBJ1-2, with 7 bases lining up with TRBD1. Germline CDR1 is SGHTA and CDR2 is FQGNSA. Unmatched junction bases numbered 6, after V lost 2 bases and J lost 3 bases. The CDR3 is 15 residues long. CDR3 in amino acids: CASSLLLGTDYGYTF. The CDR3 nucleotides read TGTGCCAGCAGCTTACTTTTGGGGACAGACTATGGCTACACCTTC.

CDR3 DNA: TGTGCCAGCAGTGTCCCTAGCGGGGGCTATGCAGATACGCAGTATTTT. It codes for CASSVPSGGYADTQYF. The chain joins TRBV2 to TRBJ2-3; 10 nucleotides match TRBD2. The V segment lost 4 bases and the J segment 4 bases; nucleotides outside the gene matches: 8. Germline V CDR1 and CDR2: SNHLY, FYNNEI. CDR3 size: 16 residues.

This clone showed up just once. J is TRBJ2-3 and V is TRBV6-2 or TRBV6-3; a weak D match, TRBD2 (5 bases). This CDR3 is 17 amino acids long. Germline values: CDR1 MNHEY, CDR2 SVGEGT. Trimming left V 5 bases short and J 2 bases short, with 20 bases between. CDR3 region: CASSGRGTTKVTDTQYF. The CDR3 bases are TGTGCCAGCAGTGGCCGGGGTACAACGAAGGTCACAGATACGCAGTATTTT.

The chain joins TRBV18 to TRBJ2-7; TRBD2 matches at 12 bases. J lost 5 bases, V lost 3 bases, and 11 bases had no gene match. The CDR3 is made up of 17 amino acids. Germline values: CDR1 KGHSH, CDR2 LQKENI. The CDR3 loop reads CASSPETSGSRSDEQYF. CDR3 nucleotides: TGTGCCAGCTCACCTGAGACTAGCGGGAGCCGTTCCGACGAGCAGTACTTC.

The J gene is TRBJ2-7, the V gene TRBV11-3, with TRBD2 as a possible D gene (6 bases). This CDR3 region has 13 residues. The V gene's germline CDR1 is SGHNT and CDR2 YENEEA. The V end lost 8 bases, the J end lost 2 bases, and 13 bases lay between the germline ends. The CDR3 reads CASGSGETYEQYF. In DNA, the CDR3 is TGTGCCAGCGGGTCGGGAGAGACCTACGAGCAGTACTTC.

The chain uses TRBV2 and TRBJ1-1; TRBD1 matches at 7 bases. The junction had 4 bases not matched to a gene; V was cut back by 6 bases and J by 6 bases. The CDR3 sequence is 12 residues long. The germline CDR1 and CDR2 sequences are SNHLY and FYNNEI. The CDR3 sequence: CASSETGPEAFF. CDR3 nucleotides: TGTGCCAGCAGCGAGACAGGGCCTGAAGCTTTCTTT.

The rearrangement joins TRBV10-3 to TRBJ2-7; D gene ambiguous. Trimming shortened V by 0 bases and J by 9 bases, and 12 bases separated the two germline ends. Per the germline V gene, CDR1 is ENHRY and CDR2 is SYGVKD. The CDR3 has 13 amino acids. The CDR3 DNA reads TGTGCCATCAGTGAGTCCCCGGAGACTTTGCAGTACTTC. The encoded protein is CAISESPETLQYF.

This chain uses TRBV2 with TRBJ2-7; possible D gene TRBD1, 5 bases. The CDR3 is made up of 12 amino acids. Germline values: CDR1 SNHLY, CDR2 FYNNEI. The V end was cut by 7 bases, the J end by 5 bases, with 12 bases between. CDR3 coding DNA: TGTGCCAGCAAGTCAGGGAACAACGAGCAGTACTTC. It is translated as CASKSGNNEQYF. The full variable domain, with the rest looked up from reference TRBV2 and TRBJ2-7, is EPEVTQTPSHQVTQMGQEVILRCVPISNHLYFYWYRQILGQKVEFLVSFYNNEISEKSEIFDDQFSVERPDGSNFTLKIRSTKLEDSAMYFCASKSGNNEQYFGPGTRLTVT.

The chain recombines TRBV4-2 with TRBJ1-4, with 7 bases matching TRBD1. The CDR3 spans 16 residues. Germline assignment: CDR1 LGHNA and CDR2 YNFKEQ. The trim removed 1 base at V and 0 bases at J, leaving 2 bases unmatched. Here the CDR3 reads CASSQGQGTTNEKLFF. CDR3 nucleotide sequence: TGTGCCAGCAGCCAAGGACAGGGCACAACTAATGAAAAACTGTTTTTT.

This chain uses TRBV7-2 with TRBJ1-2; 8 nucleotides match TRBD1. CDR1 SGHTA and CDR2 FQGNSA come from the germline V gene. J gave up 7 bases and V 4 bases, and 11 bases lay outside the gene matches. This CDR3 is 15 amino acids long. The CDR3 reads CASSSSSLQGVGYTF. The CDR3, as DNA: TGTGCCAGCAGCTCGAGCTCCTTACAGGGGGTTGGCTACACCTTC. Using reference TRBV7-2 and TRBJ1-2 for the parts outside the CDR3, the full variable domain is GAGVSQSPSNKVTEKGKDVELRCDPISGHTALYWYRQSLGQGLEFLIYFQGNSAPDKSGLPSDRFSAERTGGSVSTLTIQRTQQEDSAVYLCASSSSSLQGVGYTFGSGTRLTVV.

The genes are TRBV19 and TRBJ1-4; perhaps TRBD1 as D (6 bases). Germline V CDR1 and CDR2: LNHDA, SQIVND (reference sequence). With 7 bases removed from V and 0 bases from J, the gap between germline ends came to 15 bases. This CDR3 contains 16 residues. CDR3 nucleotide sequence: TGTGCCAGTAACCCTGACAGGTTTGCAACTAATGAAAAACTGTTTTTT. It translates to CASNPDRFATNEKLFF. The full variable domain, in which reference TRBV19 and TRBJ1-4 provide the parts outside the CDR3, is DGGITQSPKYLFRKEGQNVTLSCEQNLNHDAMYWYRQDPGQGLRLIYYSQIVNDFQKGDIAEGYSVSREKKESFPLTVTSAQKNPTAFYLCASNPDRFATNEKLFFGSGTQLSVL.

This clone was detected only once. The genes are TRBV18 and TRBJ1-1; the D gene is possibly TRBD1 (5 bases). V lost 5 bases and J 4 bases, leaving 17 bases between the germline ends. The CDR3 consists of 15 residues. Germline V gene data show CDR1 as KGHSH and CDR2 as LQKENI. The CDR3 nucleotides are TGTGCCAGCTCATCCCGGGGAGGGGTCGTCACTGAAGCTTTCTTT. Its protein is CASSSRGGVVTEAFF.

The chain combines TRBV6-2 or TRBV6-3 with TRBJ2-1, with 12 bases lining up with TRBD2. With V trimmed by 3 bases and J by 7 bases, 10 bases remained unmatched. Germline CDR1 reads MNHEY; CDR2 reads SVGEGT. This CDR3 is built from 17 residues. The DNA for the CDR3 is TGTGCCAGCAGTTATCGGGCTAGCGGGGGGGCGCGTAATGAGCAGTTCTTC. Its translation: CASSYRASGGARNEQFF.

The rearrangement joins TRBV7-2 to TRBJ2-7, with 13 nucleotides matching TRBD2. Looked up from germline, CDR1 is SGHTA and CDR2 is FQGNSA. The trim removed 3 bases at V and 5 bases at J, leaving 7 bases unmatched. This CDR3 region has 16 residues. For the CDR3, the DNA is TGTGCCAGCAGCTTCGTACTAGCGGGGGGGCTCCACGAGCAGTACTTC. Translated: CASSFVLAGGLHEQYF.

This clone has just a few counts. CDR3 nucleotide sequence: TGTGCCAGCAGCGAAAGCATTGGCGGGGGGCGGTACACTGAAGCTTTCTTT. Translated, it gives CASSESIGGGRYTEAFF. The genes are TRBV7-9 and TRBJ1-1; D is possibly TRBD1 (6 bases). The V gene lost 5 bases and the J gene lost 3 bases, with 22 bases spanning the gap. Germline V gene data show CDR1 as SEHNR and CDR2 as FQNEAQ (reference sequence). The CDR3 has 17 residues. The variable domain in full, completed from reference TRBV7-9 and TRBJ1-1, reads DTGVSQNPRHKITKRGQNVTFRCDPISEHNRLYWYRQTLGQGPEFLTYFQNEAQLEKSRLLSDRFSAERPKGSFSTLEIQRTEQGDSAMYLCASSESIGGGRYTEAFFGQGTRLTVV.